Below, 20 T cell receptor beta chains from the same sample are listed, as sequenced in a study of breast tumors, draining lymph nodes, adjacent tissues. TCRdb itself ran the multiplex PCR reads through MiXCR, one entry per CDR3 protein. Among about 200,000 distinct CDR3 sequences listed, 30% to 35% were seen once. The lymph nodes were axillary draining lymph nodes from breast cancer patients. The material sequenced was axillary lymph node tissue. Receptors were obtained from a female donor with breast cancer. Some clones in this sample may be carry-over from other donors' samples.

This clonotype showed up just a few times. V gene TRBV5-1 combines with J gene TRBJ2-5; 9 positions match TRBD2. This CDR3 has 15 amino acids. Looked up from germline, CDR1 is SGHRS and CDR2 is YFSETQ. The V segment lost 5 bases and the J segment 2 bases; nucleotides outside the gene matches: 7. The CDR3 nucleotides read TGCGCCAGCAGGGCGGGGGGGCCTTCGCAAGAGACCCAGTACTTC. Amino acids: CASRAGGPSQETQYF.

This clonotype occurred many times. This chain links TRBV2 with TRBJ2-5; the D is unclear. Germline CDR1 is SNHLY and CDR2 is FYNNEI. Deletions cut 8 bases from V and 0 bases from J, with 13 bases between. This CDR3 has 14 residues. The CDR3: CASFQANHQETQYF. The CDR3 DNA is TGTGCCAGCTTCCAGGCAAATCACCAAGAGACCCAGTACTTC.

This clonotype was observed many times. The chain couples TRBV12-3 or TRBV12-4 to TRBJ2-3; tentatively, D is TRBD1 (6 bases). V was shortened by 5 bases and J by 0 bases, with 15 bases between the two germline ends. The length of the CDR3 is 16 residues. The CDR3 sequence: CASSPPDSLSTDTQYF. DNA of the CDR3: TGTGCCAGCAGTCCGCCGGACAGCCTTAGCACAGATACGCAGTATTTT.

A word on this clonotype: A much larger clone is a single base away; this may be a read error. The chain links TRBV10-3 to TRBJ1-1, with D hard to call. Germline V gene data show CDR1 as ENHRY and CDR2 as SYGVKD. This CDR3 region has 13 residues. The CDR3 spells CAIGERSGTEAFF. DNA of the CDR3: TGTGCCATCGGTGAGCGGTCGGGGACTGAAGCTTTCTTT.

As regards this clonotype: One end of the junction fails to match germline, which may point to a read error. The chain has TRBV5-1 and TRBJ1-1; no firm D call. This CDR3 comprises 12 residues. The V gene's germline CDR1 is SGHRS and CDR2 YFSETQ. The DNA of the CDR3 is TGCGCCAACAGCTTACCGGGAATCGAAGCTTTCTTT. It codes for CANSLPGIEAFF.

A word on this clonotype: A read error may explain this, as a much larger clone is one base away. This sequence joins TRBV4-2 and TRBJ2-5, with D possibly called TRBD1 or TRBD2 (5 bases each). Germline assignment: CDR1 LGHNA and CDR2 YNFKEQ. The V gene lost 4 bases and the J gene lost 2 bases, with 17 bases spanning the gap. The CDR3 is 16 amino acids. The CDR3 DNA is TGTGCCAGCAGCCCCGAGGGGCAGCAGCCTCAAGAGACCCAGTACTTC. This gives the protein CASSPEGQQPQETQYF.

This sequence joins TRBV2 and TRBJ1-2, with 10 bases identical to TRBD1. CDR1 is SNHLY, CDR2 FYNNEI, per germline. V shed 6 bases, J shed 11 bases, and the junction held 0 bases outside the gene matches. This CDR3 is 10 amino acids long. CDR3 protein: CASRGQGYTF. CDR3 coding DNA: TGTGCCAGCAGGGGACAGGGGTACACCTTC.

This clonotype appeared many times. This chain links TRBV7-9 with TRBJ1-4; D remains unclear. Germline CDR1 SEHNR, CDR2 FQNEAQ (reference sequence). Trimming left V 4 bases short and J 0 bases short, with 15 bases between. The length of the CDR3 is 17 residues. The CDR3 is CASSYWKGSATNEKLFF. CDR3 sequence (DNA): TGTGCCAGCAGCTATTGGAAGGGAAGCGCAACTAATGAAAAACTGTTTTTT.

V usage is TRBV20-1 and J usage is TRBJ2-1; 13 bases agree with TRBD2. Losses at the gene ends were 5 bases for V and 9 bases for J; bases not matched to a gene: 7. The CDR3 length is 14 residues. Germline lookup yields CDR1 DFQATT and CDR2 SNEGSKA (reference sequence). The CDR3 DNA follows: TGCAGTGCTGGACTAGCGGGAGCAAAGGGTGAGCAGTTCTTC. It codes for CSAGLAGAKGEQFF.

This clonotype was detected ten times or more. The CDR3 protein is CSAEGLAGVDNEQFF. The CDR3 DNA sequence: TGCAGCGCCGAGGGACTAGCGGGAGTCGACAATGAGCAGTTCTTC. V gene TRBV29-1 combines with J gene TRBJ2-1, with TRBD2 matching over 14 bases. The CDR3 spans 15 residues. Trimming at V came to 7 bases and at J to 5 bases, leaving 7 bases not matched to a gene. The germline gives CDR1 SQVTM, CDR2 ANQGSEA.

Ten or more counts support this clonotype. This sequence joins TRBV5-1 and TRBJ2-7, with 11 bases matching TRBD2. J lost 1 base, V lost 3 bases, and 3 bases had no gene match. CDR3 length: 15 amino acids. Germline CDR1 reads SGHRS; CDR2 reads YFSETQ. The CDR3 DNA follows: TGCGCCAGCAGCTCGGGACTAGCGGCTTCCTACGAGCAGTACTTC. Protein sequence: CASSSGLAASYEQYF.

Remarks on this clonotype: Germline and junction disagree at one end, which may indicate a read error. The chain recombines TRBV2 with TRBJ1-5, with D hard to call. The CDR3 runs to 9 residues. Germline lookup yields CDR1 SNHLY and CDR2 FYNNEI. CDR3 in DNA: TGTGCCAGCAGTGAAGGCCAGTTTTTT. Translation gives CASSEGQFF.

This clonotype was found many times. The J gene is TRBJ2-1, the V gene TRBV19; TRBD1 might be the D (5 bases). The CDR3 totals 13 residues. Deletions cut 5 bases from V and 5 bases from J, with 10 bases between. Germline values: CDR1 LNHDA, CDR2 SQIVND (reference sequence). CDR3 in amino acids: CASSQGNNNEQFF. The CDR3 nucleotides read TGTGCCAGTAGTCAGGGAAATAACAATGAGCAGTTCTTC.

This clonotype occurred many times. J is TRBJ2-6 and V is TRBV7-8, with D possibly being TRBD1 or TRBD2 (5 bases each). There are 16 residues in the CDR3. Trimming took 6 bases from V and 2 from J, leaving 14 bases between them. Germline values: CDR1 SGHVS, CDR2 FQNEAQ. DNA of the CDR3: TGTGCCAGCAGTTATCCCCGGGGCCCTGGGGCCAACGTCCTGACTTTC. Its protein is CASSYPRGPGANVLTF.

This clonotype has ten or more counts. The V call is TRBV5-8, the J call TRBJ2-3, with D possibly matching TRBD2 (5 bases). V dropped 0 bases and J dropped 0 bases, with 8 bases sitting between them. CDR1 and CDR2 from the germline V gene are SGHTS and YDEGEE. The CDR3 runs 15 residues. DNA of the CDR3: TGTGCCAGCAGCTTGGAAGGAGGTAGCACAGATACGCAGTATTTT. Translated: CASSLEGGSTDTQYF.

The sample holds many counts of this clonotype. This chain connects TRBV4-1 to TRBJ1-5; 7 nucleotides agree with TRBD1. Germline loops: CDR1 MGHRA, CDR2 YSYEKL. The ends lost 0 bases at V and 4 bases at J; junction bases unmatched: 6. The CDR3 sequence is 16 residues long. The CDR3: CASSQDEQGRNQPQHF. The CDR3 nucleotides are TGCGCCAGCAGCCAAGACGAACAGGGGAGGAATCAGCCCCAGCATTTT.

The CDR3: CATSDRRRGQEEQYF. The CDR3 DNA reads TGTGCCACCAGTGACCGACGAAGAGGGCAGGAGGAGCAGTACTTC. This rearrangement joins TRBV24-1 to TRBJ2-7; D is possibly TRBD2 (5 bases). Trimming left V 4 bases short and J 7 bases short, with 19 bases between. Germline V gene lookup returns CDR1 KGHDR and CDR2 SFDVKD. The CDR3 totals 15 residues.

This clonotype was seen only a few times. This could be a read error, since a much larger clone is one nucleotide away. CDR3 residues: CSASTRGRVHEQFF. The DNA of the CDR3 is TGCAGTGCTAGCACTAGGGGGAGGGTCCATGAGCAGTTCTTC. The chain employs TRBV20-1 and TRBJ2-1; possibly TRBD2 for D (7 bases). The CDR3 spans 14 residues. Trimming left V 3 bases short and J 8 bases short, with 17 bases between. The germline V gene encodes CDR1 DFQATT and CDR2 SNEGSKA (reference sequence).

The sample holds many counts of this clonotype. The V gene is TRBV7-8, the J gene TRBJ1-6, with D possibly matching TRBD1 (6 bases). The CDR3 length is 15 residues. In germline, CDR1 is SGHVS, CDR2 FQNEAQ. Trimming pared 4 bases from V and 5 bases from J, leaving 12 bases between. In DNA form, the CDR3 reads TGTGCCAGCAGCTCTACAGGGAACAATAATTCACCCCTCCACTTT. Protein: CASSSTGNNNSPLHF.

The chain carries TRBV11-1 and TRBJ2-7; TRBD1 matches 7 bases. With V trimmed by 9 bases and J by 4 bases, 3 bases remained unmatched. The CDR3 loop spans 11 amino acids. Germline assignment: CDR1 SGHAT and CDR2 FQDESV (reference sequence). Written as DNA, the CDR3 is TGTGCCAGGGACAGGATATACGAGCAGTACTTC. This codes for CARDRIYEQYF.